The 32 T cell receptor beta chains listed next were all sequenced from one sample in a study of early T cells in non-severe SARS-CoV-2 infection. MiXCR, applied by TCRdb to the 5' RACE reads, yields one record per CDR3 protein. There are about 70,000 distinct CDR3 sequences in the sample; about 9% occur only once, and roughly 16% lies in the top ten. The sequencing used whole blood, collected at baseline. The receptors here all came from an adult who was a healthcare worker with PCR-confirmed SARS-CoV-2 infection or an uninfected control (not recorded which).

The chain has TRBV28 and TRBJ2-7; 9 bases agree with TRBD1. V gave up 5 bases and J gave up 3 bases; unmatched junction bases: 11. This CDR3 comprises 16 residues. Germline-derived CDR1 and CDR2 are MDHEN and SYDVKM. CDR3 nucleotides: TGTGCCAGCAGTAGACCGGCGGGACAGGGAAGCTACGAGCAGTACTTC. This sequence encodes CASSRPAGQGSYEQYF.

Ten or more counts support this clonotype. The rearrangement links TRBV5-1 to TRBJ1-1; D not resolved. The CDR3 is made up of 15 amino acids. Trimming took 4 bases from V and 0 from J, leaving 13 bases between them. The germline CDR1 and CDR2 sequences are SGHRS and YFSETQ. This CDR3 is CASSKSPSLNTEAFF. The CDR3 DNA is TGCGCCAGCAGCAAGTCTCCTAGTCTGAACACTGAAGCTTTCTTT.

There are many counts of this clonotype. The V call is TRBV7-2, the J call TRBJ1-5; D unclear. V lost 5 bases and J lost 7, with 15 bases in between. Germline V CDR1 and CDR2: SGHTA, FQGNSA. The CDR3 contains 14 residues. The CDR3 loop reads CASSQDRAVQPQHF. DNA of the CDR3: TGTGCCAGCAGCCAGGACCGAGCGGTGCAGCCCCAGCATTTT.

There are a few counts of this clonotype. The CDR3 DNA reads as TGTGCCAGCAGTGACTCTACGAGGGTGCAGTTCTTC. It codes for CASSDSTRVQFF. The gene calls are TRBV6-4 and TRBJ2-1, with D tentatively TRBD2 (5 bases). The CDR3 is made up of 12 amino acids. Germline CDR1 is MRHNA and CDR2 is SNTAGT. Trimming took 0 bases from V and 12 from J, leaving 9 bases between them.

This clonotype was counted a few times. The chain couples TRBV18 to TRBJ2-7; possibly TRBD1 for D (6 bases). CDR3 length: 12 amino acids. Germline V gives CDR1 KGHSH, CDR2 LQKENI. The V and J ends lost 6 bases and 2 bases respectively, with 8 bases between them. In nucleotides, the CDR3 is TGTGCCAGCTCGGGACAAGCCTACGAGCAGTACTTC. It translates to CASSGQAYEQYF.

This clonotype has a count of ten or more. The CDR3, as DNA: TGTGCCAGCAGCTTAGTCTCTGGCAGAGGAACCAATGAGCAGTTCTTC. This encodes CASSLVSGRGTNEQFF. The chain employs TRBV7-2 and TRBJ2-1; D is ambiguous. The CDR3 has 16 amino acids. Per the germline V gene, CDR1 is SGHTA and CDR2 is FQGNSA. With 1 base removed from V and 6 bases from J, the gap between germline ends came to 16 bases.

In this sample, this clonotype turned up many times. The V gene is TRBV5-4, the J gene TRBJ2-5, with 7 positions matching TRBD2. The germline gives CDR1 SGHNT, CDR2 YYREEE (reference sequence). The CDR3 consists of 15 residues. J lost 1 base, V lost 3 bases, and 6 bases had no gene match. CDR3 region: CASSSELASQETQYF. CDR3 nucleotides: TGTGCCAGCAGCTCAGAACTAGCGAGCCAAGAGACCCAGTACTTC.

This clonotype occurred many times. V and J are TRBV7-2 and TRBJ1-1; D is ambiguous. This CDR3 is 14 amino acids long. V shed 5 bases and J shed 6 bases, with 16 bases lying between them. The germline V gene encodes CDR1 SGHTA and CDR2 FQGNSA. The CDR3 here is CASSLRRRSAEAFF. In DNA form, the CDR3 reads TGTGCCAGCAGCCTCCGGCGGAGGAGCGCTGAAGCTTTCTTT. The whole variable domain, filled in from reference TRBV7-2 and TRBJ1-1, reads GAGVSQSPSNKVTEKGKDVELRCDPISGHTALYWYRQSLGQGLEFLIYFQGNSAPDKSGLPSDRFSAERTGGSVSTLTIQRTQQEDSAVYLCASSLRRRSAEAFFGQGTRLTVV.

This clonotype was counted only a few times. V and J are TRBV5-5 and TRBJ2-7; D perhaps matches TRBD2 (5 bases). Trimming shortened V by 4 bases and J by 6 bases, and 11 bases separated the two germline ends. The length of the CDR3 is 12 residues. Germline V CDR1 and CDR2: SGHKS, YYEKEE (reference sequence). The CDR3: CASSPGISEQYF. The DNA for the CDR3 is TGTGCCAGCAGCCCGGGGATATCCGAGCAGTACTTC.

This clonotype was picked up many times. The rearrangement links TRBV10-3 to TRBJ2-1; tentative D call: TRBD2 (5 bases). Looked up from germline, CDR1 is ENHRY and CDR2 is SYGVKD. This CDR3 is built from 17 residues. V dropped 0 bases and J dropped 9 bases, with 21 bases sitting between them. The CDR3 coding sequence is TGTGCCATCAGTGAGTCGGTAGGCAGTAGGCAAGGGAGTGAGCAGTTCTTC. Its protein is CAISESVGSRQGSEQFF.

This clonotype was counted ten times or more. The genes are TRBV12-3 or TRBV12-4 and TRBJ2-2; D is uncertain. Trimming removed 3 bases from V and 3 bases from J, with 14 bases in between. The CDR3 extends over 16 amino acids. CDR3 residues: CASSFASRVYTGELFF. The CDR3 bases are TGTGCCAGCAGTTTCGCAAGCCGAGTTTACACCGGGGAGCTGTTTTTT.

This clonotype was recorded a few times. The chain combines TRBV11-2 with TRBJ1-6; 7 bases map to TRBD1. The germline V gene encodes CDR1 SGHAT and CDR2 FQNNGV. J was trimmed by 9 bases and V by 4 bases; bases with no gene match: 6. The CDR3 totals 14 residues. CDR3 nucleotides: TGTGCCAGCAGCTCGACAGGGCAGAGTTCACCCCTCCACTTT. Encoded protein: CASSSTGQSSPLHF.

The sample holds many counts of this clonotype. This rearrangement joins TRBV11-2 to TRBJ2-1; no reliable D call. Germline CDR1 reads SGHAT; CDR2 reads FQNNGV. Trimming removed 6 bases at V and 0 bases at J, with 9 bases between. The CDR3 consists of 14 residues. CDR3 loop: CASSRLSSYNEQFF. The CDR3 coding sequence is TGTGCCAGCAGTCGACTGTCCTCCTACAATGAGCAGTTCTTC.

At least ten counts were recorded for this clonotype. The V call is TRBV20-1, the J call TRBJ2-4, with D hard to call. Germline lookup yields CDR1 DFQATT and CDR2 SNEGSKA (reference sequence). Trimming took off 7 bases at V and 7 bases at J, with 11 bases between the two ends. The length of the CDR3 is 11 residues. The CDR3 DNA reads as TGCAGTGTCTGGGCCGGGAACATTCAGTACTTC. It translates to CSVWAGNIQYF.

The CDR3 loop is CASVVGAGSYNEQFF. CDR3 nucleotides: TGTGCCAGCGTGGTCGGAGCGGGATCGTACAATGAGCAGTTCTTC. This sequence joins TRBV6-1 and TRBJ2-1, with 7 bases lining up with TRBD2. The germline CDR1 and CDR2 sequences are MNHNS and SASEGT. The CDR3 contains 15 residues. Trimming took 8 bases from V and 4 from J; bases not matched to a gene: 11.

This clonotype came up many times. The rearrangement links TRBV7-8 to TRBJ2-3; 10 bases fit TRBD2. The junction had 8 bases not matched to a gene; V was cut back by 5 bases and J by 6 bases. Germline assignment: CDR1 SGHVS and CDR2 FQNEAQ. This CDR3 has 15 amino acids. CDR3 region: CASSLSGGAPDTQYF. The CDR3 DNA is TGTGCCAGCAGCCTGAGCGGGGGGGCTCCGGATACGCAGTATTTT. Full variable domain (remainder filled in from reference TRBV7-8 and TRBJ2-3): GAGVSQSPRYKVAKRGQDVALRCDPISGHVSLFWYQQALGQGPEFLTYFQNEAQLDKSGLPSDRFFAERPEGSVSTLKIQRTQQEDSAVYLCASSLSGGAPDTQYFGPGTRLTVL.

The rearrangement joins TRBV10-3 to TRBJ2-1, with D uncertain. The CDR3 is 13 residues long. Germline values: CDR1 ENHRY, CDR2 SYGVKD. V gave up 0 bases and J gave up 9 bases, with 9 bases separating them. The CDR3 region is CAISESPAGEQFF. The CDR3 DNA is TGTGCCATCAGTGAGTCCCCGGCTGGTGAGCAGTTCTTC.

This chain uses TRBV7-9 with TRBJ2-1, with TRBD1 identical over 8 bases. Germline lookup yields CDR1 SEHNR and CDR2 FQNEAQ (reference sequence). The V and J ends lost 3 bases and 4 bases, in that order; junction bases with no gene match: 8. The CDR3 has 16 residues. CDR3 sequence: CASSFPPGQAYNEQFF. CDR3 bases: TGTGCCAGCAGCTTCCCCCCGGGACAGGCGTACAATGAGCAGTTCTTC.

With regard to this clonotype: A junction boundary mismatches the germline segment, possibly from a read error. The J gene is TRBJ1-1, the V gene TRBV12-3 or TRBV12-4; TRBD1 aligns across 9 bases. The CDR3 is made up of 18 amino acids. The CDR3 nucleotides read TGTGCCAGCAGTCTCCGACCGGGACAGGGCTTGAAGGGCACTGAAGCTTACTTT. This translates into CASSLRPGQGLKGTEAYF.

CDR3 protein: CASSFTGELFF. Written as DNA, the CDR3 is TGTGCCAGCAGTTTCACCGGGGAGCTGTTTTTT. This rearrangement joins TRBV28 to TRBJ2-2; D unresolved. Trimming removed 3 bases at V and 4 bases at J, with 0 bases between. Germline V gene data show CDR1 as MDHEN and CDR2 as SYDVKM. The CDR3 loop spans 11 amino acids.

This clonotype was seen at least ten times. The rearrangement uses TRBV5-1 and TRBJ1-1, with a weak D call TRBD1 (5 bases). Germline CDR1 SGHRS, CDR2 YFSETQ. The CDR3 runs to 13 residues. V lost 1 base to trimming and J lost 4 bases, with 8 bases between them. CDR3 nucleotide sequence: TGCGCCAGCAGCTTGAGCGGGGCCACTGAAGCTTTCTTT. This sequence encodes CASSLSGATEAFF.

This clonotype appeared many times. The genes are TRBV6-6 and TRBJ2-7; no firm D call. Germline CDR1 MNHNY, CDR2 SVGAGI (reference sequence). CDR3 length: 14 amino acids. V lost 8 bases to trimming and J lost 6 bases, with 20 bases between them. CDR3 loop: CASSLPRRATEQYF. The CDR3 DNA reads TGTGCCAGCTCCCTCCCTCGACGCGCGACCGAGCAGTACTTC.

Comments on this clonotype: This may come from a read error, since a much larger clone is one base off. This sequence joins TRBV12-3 or TRBV12-4 and TRBJ1-1; a possible D gene is TRBD1 (5 bases). The CDR3 contains 16 residues. CDR3 protein: CTSRLRDPARDTEAFF. The CDR3, as DNA: TGTACCAGCAGGCTCCGGGACCCGGCCAGGGACACTGAAGCTTTCTTT.

The chain joins TRBV10-3 to TRBJ2-1, with D hard to call. The CDR3 loop spans 15 amino acids. V lost 0 bases and J lost 5, with 11 bases in between. Germline lookup yields CDR1 ENHRY and CDR2 SYGVKD. The CDR3 spells CAISESGANHNEQFF. The CDR3 DNA reads as TGTGCCATCAGTGAGTCGGGCGCGAATCACAATGAGCAGTTCTTC.

In this sample, this clonotype turned up many times. The chain has TRBV24-1 and TRBJ1-5; maybe TRBD1 (5 bases). Germline V lookup: CDR1 KGHDR, CDR2 SFDVKD. The germline V and J ends were trimmed by 4 bases and 3 bases, with 12 bases remaining between them. The length of the CDR3 is 15 residues. The CDR3 bases are TGTGCCACCAGTGACCCCCGACAGCCCAATCAGCCCCAGCATTTT. Amino acid sequence: CATSDPRQPNQPQHF.

This clonotype was detected ten times or more. One junction end disagrees with the germline gene, perhaps due to a read error. The chain joins TRBV28 to TRBJ2-7; 10 nucleotides line up with TRBD2. Per the germline V gene, CDR1 is MDHEN and CDR2 is SYDVKM. The CDR3 runs to 14 residues. In DNA form, the CDR3 reads TGTGCCAGCAGTTTCTTCGGACTAGCGGCCTTCTATAGCTTC. Its translation is CASSFFGLAAFYSF.

In this sample, this clonotype turned up a few times. The conserved closing phenylalanine or tryptophan is absent in this CDR3, likely reflecting a read error. The V gene is TRBV7-9, the J gene TRBJ2-4, with 8 bases lining up with TRBD1. J was trimmed by 9 bases and V by 5 bases; bases with no gene match: 3. Germline V lookup: CDR1 SEHNR, CDR2 FQNEAQ (reference sequence). The CDR3 spans 12 residues. CDR3 sequence reads: CASSHTGGIQYL. Here the CDR3 DNA reads TGTGCCAGCAGCCATACAGGGGGCATTCAGTACCTC.

This clonotype was counted ten times or more. The gene calls are TRBV28 and TRBJ2-5; D not resolved. V was clipped by 6 bases and J by 1 base, with 6 bases between them. There are 12 residues in the CDR3. CDR1 and CDR2 from the germline V gene are MDHEN and SYDVKM. CDR3 DNA: TGTGCCAGCAGCAACAGCCAAGAGACCCAGTACTTC. It is translated as CASSNSQETQYF.

The chain uses TRBV6-2 or TRBV6-3 and TRBJ2-2; D call uncertain. This CDR3 comprises 13 residues. Germline V gene lookup returns CDR1 MNHEY and CDR2 SVGEGT. V was trimmed by 4 bases and J by 3 bases, leaving 6 bases between them. In DNA form, the CDR3 reads TGTGCCAGCAGTTTGTGGGACACCGGGGAGCTGTTTTTT. It translates to CASSLWDTGELFF.

This clonotype was picked up many times. The gene calls are TRBV28 and TRBJ1-5, with D unclear. Trimming shortened V by 3 bases and J by 0 bases, and 6 bases separated the two germline ends. The V gene's germline CDR1 is MDHEN and CDR2 SYDVKM. The CDR3 is made up of 14 amino acids. This CDR3 reads CASSFEYSNQPQHF. DNA for the CDR3: TGTGCCAGCAGTTTTGAATATAGCAATCAGCCCCAGCATTTT.

This clonotype was seen more than once but under ten times. The CDR3 coding sequence is TGTGCCAGCAGCTTAAGGGGTACCGGGGAGCTGTTTTTT. Its protein product is CASSLRGTGELFF. The chain is built from TRBV7-2 and TRBJ2-2, with a possible D match to TRBD1 (5 bases). The CDR3 length is 13 residues. The V end lost 2 bases, the J end lost 5 bases, and 6 bases lay between the germline ends. Germline V gene data show CDR1 as SGHTA and CDR2 as FQGNSA.

The chain uses TRBV7-7 and TRBJ2-1; 9 bases map to TRBD2. This CDR3 is 15 amino acids long. V lost 1 base to trimming and J lost 5 bases; unmatched junction nucleotides: 3. Germline V lookup: CDR1 SSHAT, CDR2 FNYEAQ (reference sequence). CDR3 sequence (DNA): TGTGCCAGCAGCTTAGTTGCGGGAGGGGACAATGAGCAGTTCTTC. It yields the protein CASSLVAGGDNEQFF. The variable domain in full, completed from reference TRBV7-7 and TRBJ2-1, reads GAGVSQSPRYKVTKRGQDVTLRCDPISSHATLYWYQQALGQGPEFLTYFNYEAQPDKSGLPSDRFSAERPEGSISTLTIQRTEQRDSAMYRCASSLVAGGDNEQFFGPGTRLTVL.